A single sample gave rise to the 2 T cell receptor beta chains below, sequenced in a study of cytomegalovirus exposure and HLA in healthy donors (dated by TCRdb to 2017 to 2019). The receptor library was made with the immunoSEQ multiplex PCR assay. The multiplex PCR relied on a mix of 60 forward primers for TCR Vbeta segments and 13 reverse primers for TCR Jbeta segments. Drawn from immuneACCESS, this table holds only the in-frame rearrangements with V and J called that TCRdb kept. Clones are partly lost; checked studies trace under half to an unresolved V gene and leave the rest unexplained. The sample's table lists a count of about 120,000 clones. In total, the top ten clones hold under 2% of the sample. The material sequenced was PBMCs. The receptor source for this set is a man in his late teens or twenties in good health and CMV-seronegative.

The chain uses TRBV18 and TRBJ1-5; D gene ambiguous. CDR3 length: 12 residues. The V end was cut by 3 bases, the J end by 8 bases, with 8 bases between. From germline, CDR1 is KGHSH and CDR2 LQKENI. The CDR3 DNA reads TGTGCCAGCTCACCCCTGGTAGAGCCCCAGCATTTT. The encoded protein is CASSPLVEPQHF.

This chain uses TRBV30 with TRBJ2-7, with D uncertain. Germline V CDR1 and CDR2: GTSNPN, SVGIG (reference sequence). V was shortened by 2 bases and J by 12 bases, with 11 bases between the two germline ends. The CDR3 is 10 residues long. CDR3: CAWSHNYLYF. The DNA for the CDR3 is TGTGCCTGGAGTCATAACTACTTGTACTTC.